Sequencing of this T cell receptor beta chain was carried out in a study of blood T cell repertoires in COVID-19 (dated by TCRdb to 2019 to 2021). Looking at the study overall: Samples from collaborators originated in the United States, Italy and Spain and spanned both the acute and convalescent phases of COVID-19. The prospective study material was composed of cDNA or gDNA derived from T cells, B-cell-depleted T cells, or PBMCs. Deeply sampled blood TCRbeta repertoires from subjects exposed to, actively infected with, or recovered from COVID-19 were included in the dataset. A freely available public database, intended as a resource for researchers studying the immune response to SARS-CoV-2, is where the repertoires were released. The samples were drawn from two sources: the first 160 participants of the ongoing ImmuneRACE study, and 1,000 to 1,500 subjects contributed by 6 global collaborators. The sample metadata nearly always contained a de-identified subject ID, COVID-19 status, age in years and sex. Where HLA class I and class II types were available, the types were taken from metadata supplied by the sample provider, not from assay-based typing.

Findings and caveats that apply to the study as a whole: Clinical and demographic metadata were provided uncurated, with the amount varying by source and participant.

The CDR3 contains 14 residues, cysteine and phenylalanine counted. Kept here is only the CDR3 DNA, which spans 42 bases and is read in frame from base 1. Compared with germline, V lacks 6 bases and J lacks 7 bases; bases without a gene match: 6. The germline V gene (reference sequence) supplies CDR1 SEHNR and CDR2 FQNEAQ. Note on this clone: Its antigen has not been determined. Base qualities are not provided; no much larger clone lies one nucleotide away.

TCRbeta CDR3 regions were amplified from genomic DNA using the immunoSEQ Assay, a bias-controlled multiplex PCR. The authors' pipeline ran thus. The number of nucleated cells in each sample was estimated by amplification of reference gene primers within the assay. Sequence reads were collapsed and filtered to measure the absolute abundance of every unique TCRbeta CDR3 rearrangement. For each sample, productive Simpson clonality was calculated as the square root of Simpson's diversity index over productive rearrangements. TCRdb's version of the immuneACCESS table is confined to in-frame rearrangements and falls short of the full clone set. An unresolved V gene accounts for under half of the shortfall where checked; the remainder is of unknown origin. The V and J calls and clone size were taken over from that table, and D and trimming were inferred from the DNA. The sample includes approximately 210,000 clones, with 85% to 90% observed a single time. Around a tenth of the sample is held by the ten biggest clonotypes.

In Seattle, one collaborating source enrolled patients while the infection was active and tracked those patients longitudinally over the course of disease. The collaborating institutions used their own protocols to collect whole blood in K2EDTA tubes. For TCRbeta analysis, collaborator samples were shipped as frozen whole blood, as isolated PBMCs, or as DNA extracted from either sample type. Sequenced sample: peripheral blood. In this chain, TRBV7-9 is recombined with TRBJ1-6; TRBD1 aligns with 7 central bases. The TCR comes from a middle-aged man with COVID-19, enrolled during active disease. The DNA sequence reads TGTGCCAGCAGGCCTGACAGGGAAAATTCACCCCTCCACTTT. Translated, it reads CASRPDRENSPLHF.